This TCR beta chain was sequenced during a study of low-dose radiotherapy and immunotherapy resistance in tumors. Primers used for first-strand cDNA, a TRAV- and TRBV-specific set, covered both alpha and beta chains. With a constant-region primer and a V-primer adapter, TCRs were subjected to approximately 21 PCR cycles of amplification. TCRdb passed the reads through MiXCR, listing each CDR3 protein once. Of tens of thousands of distinct CDR3 sequences in the sample, over 15% were seen once. Time point reported: before trial treatment. The donors' regimen was nivolumab, ipilimumab, aspirin, low-dose cyclophosphamide and low-dose radiotherapy. V shed 0 bases and J shed 0 bases, with 17 bases lying between them. The CDR3 runs to 18 residues. Germline lookup yields CDR1 SGHRS and CDR2 YFSETQ.

Sequencing was performed on PBMCs, taken before treatment. The chain links TRBV5-1 to TRBJ2-3; D perhaps matches TRBD2 (5 bases). The sequence was collected from a male donor with prostate cancer. The CDR3 nucleotides are TGCGCCAGCAGCTTGGATCTGACGGGGAGTTCTAGCACAGATACGCAGTATTTT. This encodes CASSLDLTGSSSTDTQYF.